The source of this TCR beta chain is a study of blood T cell repertoires in COVID-19. Study details: Sites in the United States, Italy and Spain provided acute and convalescent COVID-19 samples. T cells, B-cell-depleted T cells, or PBMCs provided the cDNA or gDNA that served as material.

The germline V gene has CDR1 SGHDT and CDR2 YYEEEE. Between the trimmed V and J ends, which lost 2 bases and 1 base, there was a span of 12 bases. The CDR3 totals 16 residues. In the original workflow: Using reference gene primer amplification, nucleated cell counts were estimated. The method was immunoSEQ multiplex PCR; TCRdb's version includes in-frame clones alone and lacks a portion of them. For V, J and clone size, that table is used; D and trimming come from the DNA. The table has about 35,000 clones, roughly 80% seen once; the top ten hold 16%. This clone showed up many times. This sequence originates from a human donor in a cohort sampled during active COVID-19. This chain joins TRBV5-6 and TRBJ2-2, with a tentative D call TRBD1 (5 bases). Sequenced input: peripheral blood. CDR3: CASSFPAGQNTGELFF. In DNA form, the CDR3 reads TGTGCCAGCAGCTTCCCGGCAGGGCAGAACACCGGGGAGCTGTTTTTT.